This passage covers 19 T cell receptor beta chains from one sample sequenced in a study of cytomegalovirus exposure and HLA in healthy donors. With 60 Vbeta and 13 Jbeta primers, the PCR was carried out. Using immunoSEQ multiplex PCR, the repertoire was profiled, and TCRdb retains in-frame clones only, with some absent. Of 150,000 to 200,000 clones in the sample, around 80% are singletons; the top ten hold 4.4%. Sequenced sample: PBMCs. These receptors came from a woman in her 30s in good health and CMV-seropositive.

This sequence joins TRBV29-1 and TRBJ1-1; D possibly corresponds to TRBD1 (5 bases). V lost 1 base and J lost 5, with 14 bases in between. CDR1 and CDR2 (germline): SQVTM, ANQGSEA. The CDR3 runs 14 residues. CDR3 residues: CSVEGGGARTEAFF. The CDR3 DNA sequence: TGCAGCGTTGAAGGTGGAGGGGCGCGGACTGAAGCTTTCTTT.

This clone was seen only a few times. V and J are TRBV2 and TRBJ2-2; D may be TRBD1 (5 bases). Germline V gene lookup returns CDR1 SNHLY and CDR2 FYNNEI. CDR3 size: 15 residues. V lost 2 bases and J 0 bases, leaving 7 bases between the germline ends. The CDR3 DNA reads TGTGCCAGCAGTGAACAGGGAACGAACACCGGGGAGCTGTTTTTT. Protein: CASSEQGTNTGELFF.

The DNA for the CDR3 is TGTGCCAGCAGCACCCCCCGGGACACCCAAGAGACCCAGTACTTC. Translation gives CASSTPRDTQETQYF. The V and J genes are TRBV7-8 and TRBJ2-5, with D possibly matching TRBD1 (6 bases). CDR3 length: 15 residues. The germline gives CDR1 SGHVS, CDR2 FQNEAQ. Trimming shortened V by 5 bases and J by 1 base, and 14 bases separated the two germline ends. The whole variable domain, filled in from reference TRBV7-8 and TRBJ2-5, reads GAGVSQSPRYKVAKRGQDVALRCDPISGHVSLFWYQQALGQGPEFLTYFQNEAQLDKSGLPSDRFFAERPEGSVSTLKIQRTQQEDSAVYLCASSTPRDTQETQYFGPGTRLLVL.

The gene calls are TRBV6-5 and TRBJ2-7, with 11 bases fitting TRBD1. The length of the CDR3 is 14 residues. Trimming took 5 bases from V and 6 from J; bases not matched to a gene: 6. Germline CDR1 is MNHEY and CDR2 is SVGAGI. In nucleotides, the CDR3 is TGTGCCAGCAGTCCGGGACAGGGGGTCCTCGAGCAGTACTTC. As protein: CASSPGQGVLEQYF.

CDR3 in amino acids: CASGGSGGGGQPQHF. For the CDR3, the DNA is TGTGCCAGCGGGGGGTCAGGAGGGGGCGGTCAGCCCCAGCATTTT. The chain is built from TRBV2 and TRBJ1-5; 7 bases fit TRBD1. The length of the CDR3 is 15 residues. V lost 8 bases to trimming and J lost 6 bases; unmatched junction nucleotides: 13. Germline V gene sequence: CDR1 SNHLY, CDR2 FYNNEI.

V is TRBV12-5 and J is TRBJ1-1; weak D call: TRBD1 (6 bases). The CDR3 is made up of 15 amino acids. Germline CDR1 is LGHNT and CDR2 is FRNRAP. Trimming pared 4 bases from V and 4 bases from J, leaving 16 bases between. The CDR3 sequence is CASGSRAGALTEAFF. Here the CDR3 DNA reads TGTGCTAGTGGTTCGAGGGCAGGGGCGCTCACTGAAGCTTTCTTT.

The chain has TRBV7-9 and TRBJ2-2; D is unclear. The V end was cut by 5 bases, the J end by 0 bases, with 10 bases between. Per the germline V gene, CDR1 is SEHNR and CDR2 is FQNEAQ (reference sequence). This CDR3 is 15 amino acids long. Here the CDR3 DNA reads TGTGCCAGCAGCATAATTACTACGAACACCGGGGAGCTGTTTTTT. Translated, it gives CASSIITTNTGELFF.

V usage is TRBV2 and J usage is TRBJ1-6, with a tentative D call TRBD1 (5 bases). The CDR3 spans 18 residues. V lost 4 bases and J 13 bases, leaving 29 bases between the germline ends. From germline, CDR1 is SNHLY and CDR2 FYNNEI. The chain's CDR3 is CASSGGESLGVLIQPLHF. CDR3 nucleotides: TGTGCCAGCAGTGGGGGGGAGAGCCTCGGCGTATTGATTCAGCCCCTCCACTTT.

This chain's CDR3 is CSAMGGETQYF. The CDR3 DNA reads as TGCAGTGCTATGGGGGGGGAGACCCAGTACTTC. This chain uses TRBV20-1 with TRBJ2-5; 7 bases are shared with TRBD2. The CDR3 extends over 11 amino acids. Unmatched junction bases numbered 1, after V lost 4 bases and J lost 5 bases. Germline V gene lookup returns CDR1 DFQATT and CDR2 SNEGSKA (reference sequence).

The rearrangement uses TRBV27 and TRBJ1-1; D is possibly TRBD1 (6 bases). V was clipped by 5 bases and J by 4 bases, with 14 bases between them. This CDR3 region has 14 residues. Germline loops: CDR1 MNHEY, CDR2 SMNVEV (reference sequence). The CDR3 protein is CASSVTGWGTEAFF. The DNA of the CDR3 is TGTGCCAGCAGTGTTACAGGGTGGGGCACTGAAGCTTTCTTT.

The chain recombines TRBV19 with TRBJ2-7, with D perhaps TRBD1 (6 bases). Trimming removed 7 bases at V and 6 bases at J, with 19 bases between. Looked up from germline, CDR1 is LNHDA and CDR2 is SQIVND (reference sequence). This CDR3 has 14 residues. The CDR3 sequence: CASTELPGASEQYF. The CDR3 bases are TGTGCCAGTACCGAGCTTCCAGGGGCTTCCGAGCAGTACTTC.

V usage is TRBV11-2 and J usage is TRBJ1-4, with TRBD1 matching over 8 bases. The CDR3 consists of 14 residues. Germline V lookup: CDR1 SGHAT, CDR2 FQNNGV. Germline trimming cut 0 bases from V and 8 bases from J; bases unmatched to any gene: 2. In nucleotides, the CDR3 is TGTGCCAGCAGCTTAGACAGGGGGCGCGAAAAACTGTTTTTT. Protein: CASSLDRGREKLFF.

The rearrangement uses TRBV6-1 and TRBJ1-2, with D possibly TRBD1 on 5 matching bases. Trimming shortened V by 2 bases and J by 7 bases, and 17 bases separated the two germline ends. Germline CDR1 and CDR2: MNHNS and SASEGT. The CDR3 is made up of 15 amino acids. The CDR3 region has the DNA TGTGCCAGCAGTGAACAGGACCCGGGGGTAATTGGCTACACCTTC. It codes for CASSEQDPGVIGYTF.

In its sample, this clone was seen a few times. V usage is TRBV5-4 and J usage is TRBJ1-1, with a possible D match to TRBD1 (5 bases). The CDR3 spans 14 residues. Germline V gives CDR1 SGHNT, CDR2 YYREEE (reference sequence). V was pared by 0 bases and J by 1 base, with 7 bases between. Here the CDR3 DNA reads TGTGCCAGCAGCTTGGTCACAGGGAACACTGAAGCTTTCTTT. Its protein is CASSLVTGNTEAFF.

The V call is TRBV11-2, the J call TRBJ2-7; TRBD1 aligns across 7 bases. V was pared by 4 bases and J by 4 bases, with 7 bases of the junction left unmatched. Germline V CDR1 and CDR2: SGHAT, FQNNGV. The CDR3 spans 14 residues. The CDR3 spells CASSSWDSPYEQYF. For the CDR3, the DNA is TGTGCCAGCAGCTCGTGGGACAGCCCATACGAGCAGTACTTC.

The chain couples TRBV27 to TRBJ2-7; 7 bases match TRBD1. The CDR3 is 15 amino acids. Germline V lookup: CDR1 MNHEY, CDR2 SMNVEV (reference sequence). Trimming cost V 3 bases and J 5 bases; bases outside gene matches: 10. In DNA, the CDR3 is TGTGCCAGCAGTTTGACGGAGACAGGGTACCACGAGCAGTACTTC. Residues: CASSLTETGYHEQYF.

The chain employs TRBV10-3 and TRBJ1-5; TRBD1 agrees at 9 bases. This CDR3 is 15 amino acids long. In germline, CDR1 is ENHRY, CDR2 SYGVKD. Trimming at V came to 2 bases and at J to 5 bases, leaving 4 bases not matched to a gene. The CDR3 spells CAISERDRADQPQHF. The CDR3 nucleotides read TGTGCCATCAGTGAGCGGGACAGGGCCGATCAGCCCCAGCATTTT.

The V call is TRBV10-3, the J call TRBJ2-3, with TRBD2 identical over 7 bases. The CDR3 totals 15 residues. The germline V gene has CDR1 ENHRY and CDR2 SYGVKD. Losses at the gene ends were 8 bases for V and 0 bases for J; bases not matched to a gene: 8. The CDR3 here is CAIGGDSGSTDTQYF. CDR3 bases: TGTGCCATCGGGGGGGATAGCGGAAGCACAGATACGCAGTATTTT.

This sequence joins TRBV2 and TRBJ2-7; 10 positions agree with TRBD2. This CDR3 is 14 amino acids long. From germline, CDR1 is SNHLY and CDR2 FYNNEI. The V and J ends lost 4 bases and 1 base, in that order; junction bases with no gene match: 1. The CDR3 DNA sequence: TGTGCCAGCAGTGCTAGCGGGGGTTCCTACGAGCAGTACTTC. It yields the protein CASSASGGSYEQYF. Looking up the rest from reference TRBV2 and TRBJ2-7 gives the full variable domain: EPEVTQTPSHQVTQMGQEVILRCVPISNHLYFYWYRQILGQKVEFLVSFYNNEISEKSEIFDDQFSVERPDGSNFTLKIRSTKLEDSAMYFCASSASGGSYEQYFGPGTRLTVT.